This is a list of T cell receptor beta chains from one sample in a study of T cell repertoires in cytomegalovirus infection. TCRdb processed the reads anew with MiXCR; each CDR3 protein has one entry. The repertoire holds 400,000 to 550,000 distinct CDR3 sequences, about 11% seen once, with roughly 10% in the top ten. Sequencing was carried out using PBMCs. These receptors came from a human donor in good health (CMV status not recorded). Some clones in this sample may be carry-over from other donors' samples. The CDR3 runs from the conserved cysteine through the conserved F or W. D genes are given only for firm matches. The size entry is marked missing in some rows and otherwise reads once, few, many or a size class.

CDR3aa: CASSLESHEQYF
CDR3nt: TGTGCCAGCAGCTTAGAATCCCACGAGCAGTACTTC
v_gene: TRBV7-2
d_gene: .
len: 12
abundance: many
j_gene: TRBJ2-7

CDR3aa: CASNPANKNIQYF
CDR3nt: TGTGCCAGCAACCCTGCTAACAAAAACATTCAGTACTTC
v_gene: TRBV2
d_gene: .
len: 13
abundance: many
j_gene: TRBJ2-4

CDR3aa: CAWRLAANTGELFF
CDR3nt: TGTGCCTGGCGGCTAGCGGCTAACACCGGGGAGCTGTTTTTT
v_gene: TRBV30
d_gene: TRBD2
len: 14
abundance: few
j_gene: TRBJ2-2

CDR3aa: CASSLTTTYEQYF
CDR3nt: TGCGCCAGCAGCTTAACGACTACCTACGAGCAGTACTTC
v_gene: TRBV5-1
d_gene: .
len: 13
abundance: .
j_gene: TRBJ2-7

CDR3aa: CAGGSGANVLTF
CDR3nt: TGTGCCGGTGGCTCTGGGGCCAACGTCCTGACTTTC
v_gene: TRBV3-1
d_gene: .
len: 12
abundance: .
j_gene: TRBJ2-6

CDR3aa: CASSPLQGASNQPQHF
CDR3nt: TGTGCCAGCAGCCCGCTACAGGGGGCGAGCAATCAGCCCCAGCATTTT
v_gene: TRBV12-3/TRBV12-4
d_gene: TRBD1
len: 16
abundance: .
j_gene: TRBJ1-5

CDR3aa: CATNLQGVSGKLFF
CDR3nt: TGTGCCACCAATCTACAGGGAGTATCTGGAAAACTGTTTTTT
v_gene: TRBV12-3/TRBV12-4
d_gene: .
len: 14
abundance: many
j_gene: TRBJ1-4

CDR3aa: CASSPRQGRNTDTQYF
CDR3nt: TGTGCCAGCAGTCCACGACAGGGCCGAAACACAGATACGCAGTATTTT
v_gene: TRBV6-1
d_gene: TRBD1
len: 16
abundance: many
j_gene: TRBJ2-3

CDR3aa: CSAPLAGGSYEQYF
CDR3nt: TGCAGTGCTCCTCTAGCGGGAGGATCCTACGAGCAGTACTTC
v_gene: TRBV20-1
d_gene: TRBD2
len: 14
abundance: many
j_gene: TRBJ2-7

CDR3aa: CSAPTSGFSYNEQFF
CDR3nt: TGCAGTGCTCCGACTAGCGGATTCTCCTACAATGAGCAGTTCTTC
v_gene: TRBV20-1
d_gene: TRBD2
len: 15
abundance: many
j_gene: TRBJ2-1

CDR3aa: CASSPATGRTYEQYF
CDR3nt: TGTGCCAGCAGCCCGGCGACAGGTAGAACCTACGAGCAGTACTTC
v_gene: TRBV7-6
d_gene: .
len: 15
abundance: many
j_gene: TRBJ2-7

CDR3aa: CASSTGDRKATGEQFF
CDR3nt: TGCGCCAGCAGCACCGGGGACAGGAAAGCAACGGGTGAGCAGTTCTTC
v_gene: TRBV5-1
d_gene: TRBD1
len: 16
abundance: .
j_gene: TRBJ2-1

CDR3aa: CAWLGVRNEQFF
CDR3nt: TGTGCCTGGCTGGGGGTGCGCAATGAGCAGTTCTTC
v_gene: TRBV30
d_gene: .
len: 12
abundance: many
j_gene: TRBJ2-1

CDR3aa: CATLDRRFSSYEQYF
CDR3nt: TGTGCCACCCTAGACCGAAGATTTAGCTCCTACGAGCAGTACTTC
v_gene: TRBV6-1
d_gene: .
len: 15
abundance: many
j_gene: TRBJ2-7

CDR3aa: CASSKPGTGTTLWNEQFF
CDR3nt: TGTGCCAGCAGCAAGCCGGGTACCGGGACTACCCTTTGGAATGAGCAGTTCTTC
v_gene: TRBV7-2
d_gene: TRBD2
len: 18
abundance: many
j_gene: TRBJ2-1

CDR3aa: CASSFPRQGHYGYTF
CDR3nt: TGTGCCAGCAGCTTCCCTAGACAGGGGCACTATGGCTACACCTTC
v_gene: TRBV7-9
d_gene: TRBD1
len: 15
abundance: many
j_gene: TRBJ1-2

CDR3aa: CASSPWRGRYNEQFF
CDR3nt: TGTGCCAGCAGCCCCTGGCGGGGGAGGTACAATGAGCAGTTCTTC
v_gene: TRBV6-2/TRBV6-3
d_gene: TRBD2
len: 15
abundance: many
j_gene: TRBJ2-1

CDR3aa: CASSERRGDTQYF
CDR3nt: TGTGCCAGCAGTGAGCGCAGGGGGGATACGCAGTATTTT
v_gene: TRBV6-1
d_gene: TRBD1
len: 13
abundance: many
j_gene: TRBJ2-3

CDR3aa: CSVLPAGYTGELFF
CDR3nt: TGCAGCGTTTTACCAGCGGGATATACCGGGGAGCTGTTTTTT
v_gene: TRBV29-1
d_gene: TRBD2
len: 14
abundance: many
j_gene: TRBJ2-2

CDR3aa: CASSLRLQGNGYTF
CDR3nt: TGTGCCAGCAGCTTACGTTTACAGGGTAATGGCTACACCTTC
v_gene: TRBV7-2
d_gene: .
len: 14
abundance: many
j_gene: TRBJ1-2

CDR3aa: CASSYSVGGGAEAFF
CDR3nt: TGTGCCAGCAGTTACTCTGTAGGCGGAGGCGCTGAAGCTTTCTTT
v_gene: TRBV6-5
d_gene: .
len: 15
abundance: many
j_gene: TRBJ1-1

CDR3aa: CASSLAPPRGRNTGELFF
CDR3nt: TGCGCCAGCAGCTTGGCACCTCCGCGGGGGAGGAACACCGGGGAGCTGTTTTTT
v_gene: TRBV5-1
d_gene: TRBD2
len: 18
abundance: .
j_gene: TRBJ2-2